This TCR beta chain was captured in a study of long-term antiretroviral therapy in people with HIV. General study points: Pre-ART-expanded clones dominated the repertoire at all time points.

This clone is deemed large. Its antigen is undetermined. The CDR3 totals 16 residues. CDR1 SGHDT and CDR2 YYEEEE come from the germline V gene. V was clipped by 4 bases and J by 1 base; unmatched bases: 7. They ran version v3.0 of the immunoSEQ assay at survey level. The data were produced by immunoSEQ multiplex PCR, yet TCRdb's version contains in-frame clones alone and is incomplete. This repertoire shows 15,000 to 20,000 clones, around 77% found once; its top ten account for 5.5% to 8%. This TCR was sampled from a man aged 50 or older with HIV. The chain links TRBV5-6 to TRBJ1-1; 10 nucleotides align to TRBD1. The sample here was unsorted PBMCs, taken 2.2 years after starting antiretroviral therapy. The DNA for the CDR3 is TGTGCCAGCAGCCTCTTCGGACAGGGGGGGAACACTGAAGCTTTCTTT. Translated: CASSLFGQGGNTEAFF.